The 7 T cell receptor beta chains below come from one sample, sequenced in a study of blood T cell repertoires in COVID-19 (dated by TCRdb to about 2020). Library creation used the immunoSEQ multiplex PCR assay. Drawn from immuneACCESS, this table holds only the in-frame rearrangements with V and J called that TCRdb kept. Clones are partly lost; checked studies trace under half to an unresolved V gene and leave the rest unexplained. A total of 62,000 or so clones appear in this sample, nearly 90% of them only once. About 8.9% of the sample lies in the top ten. Sequenced input: peripheral blood. These receptors originate from a man aged 45-60 years with active COVID-19.

This clone was seen a single time. The chain uses TRBV4-3 and TRBJ1-2; D is unclear. The CDR3 runs to 12 residues. Germline loops: CDR1 LGHNA, CDR2 YSLEER. V was pared by 0 bases and J by 5 bases, with 4 bases between. CDR3 sequence: CASSQDPYGYTF. CDR3 DNA sequence: TGCGCCAGCAGCCAAGATCCGTATGGCTACACCTTC.

The chain uses TRBV5-6 and TRBJ2-5; no firm D call. Germline-derived CDR1 and CDR2 are SGHDT and YYEEEE. V was pared by 0 bases and J by 4 bases, with 7 bases between. The CDR3 runs 13 residues. This chain's CDR3 is CASSLVFGETQYF. CDR3 in DNA: TGTGCCAGCAGCTTGGTATTCGGAGAGACCCAGTACTTC.

V and J are TRBV2 and TRBJ1-6; D may be TRBD1 (6 bases). The CDR3 length is 14 residues. Germline loops: CDR1 SNHLY, CDR2 FYNNEI. The ends were cut back, 4 bases at V and 10 bases at J, with 14 bases in the middle. CDR3 sequence (DNA): TGTGCCAGCAGTGTGTCACAGGGTCAATCACCCCTCCACTTT. Its protein is CASSVSQGQSPLHF.

This chain links TRBV7-9 with TRBJ2-1, with 11 positions matching TRBD2. Germline V CDR1 and CDR2: SEHNR, FQNEAQ (reference sequence). CDR3 length equals 16 residues. Trimming cost V 5 bases and J 6 bases; bases outside gene matches: 9. CDR3 in DNA: TGTGCCAGCAGCGCCCCGGGACTAGCGGCTGGCAATGAGCAGTTCTTC. Its protein is CASSAPGLAAGNEQFF.

The chain is built from TRBV7-3 and TRBJ2-3, with 10 nucleotides matching TRBD2. Per the germline V gene, CDR1 is SGHTA and CDR2 is FQGTGA. The CDR3 extends over 15 amino acids. V shed 3 bases, J shed 7 bases, and the junction held 7 bases outside the gene matches. The CDR3 reads CASSLASGGLYTQYF. As DNA, the CDR3 is TGTGCCAGCAGCTTGGCTAGCGGGGGACTTTATACGCAGTATTTT.

The rearrangement links TRBV21-1 to TRBJ2-1; the DNA was not used to check the table's D call, TRBD1. TRBV21-1 represents a pseudogene. CDR3 length: 19 residues. The CDR3 nucleotides are TGTGCCAGCGGTGAAGCGGGACAGGGGGTTAATGAGCTACCTAATGAGCAGTTCTTC. It specifies CASGEAGQGVNELPNEQFF.

The J gene is TRBJ2-2, the V gene TRBV7-2, with D unclear. V was clipped by 8 bases and J by 0 bases, with 13 bases between them. The CDR3 runs to 15 residues. Germline V gene lookup returns CDR1 SGHTA and CDR2 FQGNSA. The CDR3 is CASGYAASNTGELFF. The CDR3 coding sequence is TGTGCCAGCGGATATGCGGCCTCGAACACCGGGGAGCTGTTTTTT.